Included here is one TCR beta chain sequence, with context. Antigen specificity is unknown. Data came from immunoSEQ multiplex PCR; TCRdb stores just in-frame clones and leaves some out. Here the sample spans just over 150,000 clones, around 87% being singletons. V was shortened by 7 bases and J by 5 bases, with 11 bases between the two germline ends. The CDR3 spans 11 residues. Germline assignment: CDR1 DFQATT and CDR2 SNEGSKA (reference sequence). This specimen comes from a study of T cell responses to AZD1222 COVID-19 vaccine. Study outcomes and limitations: The study identified only six AZD1222 recipients as seropositive at baseline. Possibly, clonal diversity was underestimated; donors were largely white British and included more females.

The sequence came from an adult who received the AZD1222 COVID-19 vaccine. The sequencing here drew on peripheral blood, taken 28 days after the second AZD1222 dose. The chain employs TRBV20-1 and TRBJ2-5, with D perhaps TRBD1 (5 bases). This chain's CDR3 is CSGRVGETQYF. The DNA for the CDR3 is TGCAGTGGCAGGGTTGGCGAGACCCAGTACTTC.